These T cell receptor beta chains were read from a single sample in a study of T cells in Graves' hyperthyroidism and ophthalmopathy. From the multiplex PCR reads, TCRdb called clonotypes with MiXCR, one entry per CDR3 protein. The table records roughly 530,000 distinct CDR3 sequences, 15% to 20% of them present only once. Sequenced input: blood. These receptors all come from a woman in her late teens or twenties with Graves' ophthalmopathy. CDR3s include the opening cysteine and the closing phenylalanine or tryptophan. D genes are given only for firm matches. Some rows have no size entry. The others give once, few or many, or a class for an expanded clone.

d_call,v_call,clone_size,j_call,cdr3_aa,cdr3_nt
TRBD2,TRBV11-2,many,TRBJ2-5,CASSLVPLAGAGETQYF,TGTGCCAGCAGCTTAGTCCCATTAGCGGGAGCGGGAGAGACCCAGTACTTC
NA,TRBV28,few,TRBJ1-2,CASFPQGNYGYTF,TGTGCCAGCTTCCCCCAGGGAAACTATGGCTACACCTTC
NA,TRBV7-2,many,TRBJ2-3,CASSLVTGRTTDTQYF,TGTGCCAGCAGCTTAGTAACAGGCAGGACCACAGATACGCAGTATTTT
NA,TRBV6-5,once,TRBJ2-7,CASSYSIRDYEQYF,TGTGCCAGCAGTTACTCGATACGCGACTACGAGCAGTACTTC
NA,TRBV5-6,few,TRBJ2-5,CASSLTQLGGQETQYF,TGTGCCAGCAGCTTGACGCAACTAGGAGGCCAAGAGACCCAGTACTTC
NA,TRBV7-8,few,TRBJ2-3,CASSLGRSATQYF,TGTGCCAGCAGCTTAGGTCGGTCGGCAACGCAGTATTTT
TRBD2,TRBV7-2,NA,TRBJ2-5,CASSWGLAGELGETQYF,TGTGCCAGCAGTTGGGGACTAGCGGGAGAACTTGGAGAGACCCAGTACTTC
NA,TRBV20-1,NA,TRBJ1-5,CSARDLDFGGVPNQPQHF,TGCAGTGCTAGAGATCTTGATTTTGGAGGGGTCCCAAATCAGCCCCAGCATTTT
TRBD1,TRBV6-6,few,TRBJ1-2,CASSYSIRGQGYGYTF,TGTGCCAGCAGTTACTCGATACGGGGACAGGGCTATGGCTACACCTTC
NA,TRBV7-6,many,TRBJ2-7,CASSLKGWEAGVYEQYF,TGTGCCAGCAGCTTAAAGGGTTGGGAGGCCGGAGTCTACGAGCAGTACTTC
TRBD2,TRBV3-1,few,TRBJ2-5,CASSQGGLASGSWVEETQYF,TGTGCCAGCAGCCAGGGGGGATTGGCTAGCGGGAGTTGGGTAGAAGAGACCCAGTACTTC
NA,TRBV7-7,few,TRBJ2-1,CASSLGSSGNGEQFF,TGTGCTAGCAGCTTAGGGTCGAGTGGCAACGGAGAGCAGTTCTTC
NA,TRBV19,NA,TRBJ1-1,CASSKRSATEAFF,TGTGCCAGTAGTAAAAGGAGTGCGACTGAAGCTTTCTTT
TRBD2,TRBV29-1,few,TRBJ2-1,CSVEDRHRREGYNEQFF,TGCAGCGTTGAAGACCGTCATCGACGGGAGGGATACAATGAGCAGTTCTTC
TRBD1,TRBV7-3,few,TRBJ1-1,CASSRDRYNTEAFF,TGTGCCAGCAGCCGGGACAGGTATAACACTGAAGCTTTCTTT
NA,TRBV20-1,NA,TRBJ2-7,CSASGGTGSHEQYF,TGCAGTGCTAGCGGCGGGACCGGCTCCCACGAGCAGTACTTC
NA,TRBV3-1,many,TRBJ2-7,CASSQVHRSSYEQYF,TGTGCCAGCAGCCAAGTCCACAGGTCCTCCTACGAGCAGTACTTC
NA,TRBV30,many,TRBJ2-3,CAWSVGGATDTQYF,TGTGCCTGGAGTGTAGGAGGGGCTACAGATACGCAGTATTTT
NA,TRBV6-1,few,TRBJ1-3,CASSEEPTSGNTIYF,TGTGCCAGCAGTGAAGAACCGACCTCTGGAAACACCATATATTTT
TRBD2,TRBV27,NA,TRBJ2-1,CASSSAGSGRPYNEQFF,TGTGCCAGCAGTTCCGCCGGAAGCGGGAGACCCTACAATGAGCAGTTCTTC
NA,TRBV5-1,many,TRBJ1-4,CASSLGGGSTNEKLFF,TGCGCCAGCAGCTTGGGTGGAGGTTCAACTAATGAAAAACTGTTTTTT
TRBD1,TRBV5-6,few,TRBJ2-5,CASSRGQETQETQYF,TGTGCCAGCAGCCGCGGACAGGAGACGCAAGAGACCCAGTACTTC
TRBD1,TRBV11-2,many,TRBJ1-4,CASSLDRGDEKLFF,TGTGCCAGCAGCTTAGACAGGGGGGACGAAAAACTGTTTTTT
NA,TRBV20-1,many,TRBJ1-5,CSALEGNQPQHF,TGCAGTGCCCTGGAGGGCAATCAGCCCCAGCATTTT
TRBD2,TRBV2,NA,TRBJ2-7,CASSEASLAGAYEQYF,TGTGCCAGCAGTGAAGCATCGCTAGCGGGAGCCTACGAGCAGTACTTC
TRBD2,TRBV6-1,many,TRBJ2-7,CASSPSSGPSNEQYF,TGTGCCAGCAGTCCCTCTAGCGGCCCGAGCAACGAGCAGTACTTC
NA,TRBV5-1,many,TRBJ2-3,CASSHERGVADTQYF,TGCGCCAGCAGCCATGAGAGGGGGGTAGCAGATACGCAGTATTTT
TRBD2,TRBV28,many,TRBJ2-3,CASSYGGSYGTDTQYF,TGTGCCAGCAGTTATGGCGGGAGCTATGGCACAGATACGCAGTATTTT
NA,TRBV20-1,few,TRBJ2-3,CSARRSGAAADTQYF,TGCAGTGCTAGACGGTCCGGGGCCGCGGCCGATACGCAGTATTTT
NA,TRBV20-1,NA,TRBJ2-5,CSAITAGPLFGETQYF,TGCAGCGCCATCACGGCGGGGCCCCTCTTTGGGGAGACCCAGTACTTC
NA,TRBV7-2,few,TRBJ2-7,CASSKPGREQYF,TGTGCCAGCAGCAAACCGGGACGGGAGCAGTACTTC
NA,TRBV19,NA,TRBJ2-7,CASSPTGIDEQYF,TGTGCCAGTAGCCCCACAGGGATCGACGAGCAGTACTTC
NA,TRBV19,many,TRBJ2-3,CASSIGVWTDTQYF,TGTGCCAGTAGTATAGGAGTTTGGACAGATACGCAGTATTTT
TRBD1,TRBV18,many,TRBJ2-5,CASTGTGQETQYF,TGTGCCAGCACAGGGACAGGCCAAGAGACCCAGTACTTC
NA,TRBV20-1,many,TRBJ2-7,CSASPGHKYEQYF,TGCAGTGCTAGCCCGGGACATAAGTACGAGCAGTACTTC
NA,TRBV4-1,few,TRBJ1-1,CASSQLPMWVDTEAFF,TGTGCCAGCAGCCAACTCCCGATGTGGGTGGACACTGAAGCTTTCTTT
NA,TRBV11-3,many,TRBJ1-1,CASSPRGANTEAFF,TGTGCCAGCAGCCCCCGCGGGGCGAACACTGAAGCTTTCTTT
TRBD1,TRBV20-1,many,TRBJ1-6,CSAPQGANDNSPLHF,TGCAGTGCACCCCAGGGGGCAAACGATAATTCACCCCTCCACTTT
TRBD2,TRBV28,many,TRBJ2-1,CASSLRGLAGRYNEQFF,TGTGCCAGCAGTTTACGCGGACTAGCGGGCAGATACAATGAGCAGTTCTTC
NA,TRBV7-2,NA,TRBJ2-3,CASSDYPGRGTDTQYF,TGTGCCAGCAGCGACTATCCGGGAAGGGGCACAGATACGCAGTATTTT
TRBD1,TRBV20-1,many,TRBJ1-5,CSAGQGDTNQPQHF,TGCAGTGCAGGACAGGGGGATACCAATCAGCCCCAGCATTTT
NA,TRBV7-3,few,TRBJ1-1,CASSTRMNTEAFF,TGTGCCAGCAGCACCCGGATGAACACTGAAGCTTTCTTT
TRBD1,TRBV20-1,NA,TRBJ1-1,CSARLTGTGATEAFF,TGCAGTGCTAGACTCACCGGGACAGGGGCCACTGAAGCTTTCTTT
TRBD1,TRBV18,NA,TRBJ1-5,CASSLAAQGVTQHF,TGTGCCAGCTCACTTGCAGCACAGGGGGTTACCCAGCATTTT
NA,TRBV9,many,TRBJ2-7,CASSPFRGLGEQYF,TGTGCCAGCAGCCCGTTCAGGGGCCTCGGCGAGCAGTACTTC
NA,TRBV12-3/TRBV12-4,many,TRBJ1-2,CASRVTGNYGYTF,TGTGCCAGCAGAGTGACGGGGAACTATGGCTACACCTTC
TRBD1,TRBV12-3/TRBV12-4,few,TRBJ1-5,CASSPDRGGNQPQHF,TGTGCCAGCAGCCCTGACAGGGGAGGCAATCAGCCCCAGCATTTT
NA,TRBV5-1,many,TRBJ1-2,CASSIDRYPGYTF,TGCGCCAGCAGCATCGACAGGTACCCTGGCTACACCTTC
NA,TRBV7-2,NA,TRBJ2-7,CASSLAGGNSYEQYF,TGTGCCAGCAGCTTAGCAGGGGGGAATTCCTACGAGCAGTACTTC